The 7 T cell receptor beta chains below were found in one sample sequenced in a study of blood T cell repertoires in COVID-19. Data came from immunoSEQ multiplex PCR; TCRdb stores just in-frame clones and leaves some out. The sample yields 220,000 or so clones, roughly 89% seen once. Input material: PBMCs or T cells enriched from blood (not recorded which). Receptors were obtained from a man younger than 45 who had been exposed to COVID-19.

The chain combines TRBV10-3 with TRBJ2-5; D is perhaps TRBD2 (5 bases). Germline lookup yields CDR1 ENHRY and CDR2 SYGVKD. V lost 4 bases and J lost 0, with 6 bases in between. This CDR3 spans 13 amino acids. The CDR3 DNA sequence: TGTGCCATCAGTGGGACTGACCAAGAGACCCAGTACTTC. It is translated as CAISGTDQETQYF.

The CDR3 here is CATGLAFYEQYF. The CDR3 nucleotides are TGTGCCACCGGACTAGCTTTCTACGAGCAGTACTTC. This chain uses TRBV6-5 with TRBJ2-7; TRBD2 matches at 8 bases. After removal of 10 bases from V and 3 bases from J, the junction contained 5 bases not matched to a gene. The germline V gene has CDR1 MNHEY and CDR2 SVGAGI. This CDR3 comprises 12 residues.

The genes are TRBV19 and TRBJ2-7; no firm D call. Trimming stripped 2 bases from V and 0 bases from J, with 11 bases between. The V gene's germline CDR1 is LNHDA and CDR2 SQIVND (reference sequence). CDR3 size: 15 residues. CDR3 sequence reads: CASSILGTSSYEQYF. Here the CDR3 DNA reads TGTGCCAGTAGTATACTAGGTACAAGCTCCTACGAGCAGTACTTC.

The V gene is TRBV19, the J gene TRBJ2-1; a possible D gene is TRBD2 (5 bases). This CDR3 is built from 16 residues. Germline V gene data show CDR1 as LNHDA and CDR2 as SQIVND (reference sequence). Trimming removed 3 bases at V and 6 bases at J, with 18 bases between. The CDR3 nucleotides are TGTGCCAGTAGTATTGATGCGAGGGCCGCCCCCAATGAGCAGTTCTTC. As protein: CASSIDARAAPNEQFF.

The chain has TRBV5-1 and TRBJ2-4, with 8 bases aligning to TRBD2. The V gene's germline CDR1 is SGHRS and CDR2 YFSETQ. V lost 4 bases and J lost 8; bases outside the gene matches: 11. This CDR3 region has 15 residues. CDR3 nucleotide sequence: TGCGCCAGCAGCCCGTGGGCGGGACTAGACGACATTCAGTACTTC. It encodes CASSPWAGLDDIQYF.

This clone was picked up one time. The genes are TRBV27 and TRBJ1-5, with D maybe TRBD1 (6 bases). The CDR3 runs to 13 residues. Germline CDR1 and CDR2: MNHEY and SMNVEV (reference sequence). V lost 8 bases to trimming and J lost 6 bases, with 14 bases between them. Here the CDR3 DNA reads TGTGCCAGCCAACAGGGCCGGGGTCAGCCCCAGCATTTT. This translates into CASQQGRGQPQHF.

This rearrangement joins TRBV5-8 to TRBJ1-2; TRBD1 agrees at 9 bases. There are 14 residues in the CDR3. The ends lost 4 bases at V and 4 bases at J; junction bases unmatched: 5. Germline-derived CDR1 and CDR2 are SGHTS and YDEGEE. CDR3 amino acids: CASSVSTGGYGYTF. CDR3 nucleotides: TGTGCCAGCAGCGTTTCGACAGGGGGCTATGGCTACACCTTC.